Presented here are 25 T cell receptor beta chains from one specimen sequenced in a study of tumor and adjacent non-tumor tissue in lung cancer. No cell sorting was done before RNA was extracted from the tissue. A modified ARM-PCR protocol with three rounds of nested PCR amplified TCRbeta. Via MiXCR, TCRdb re-called the multiplex PCR reads, giving one row per CDR3 protein. The repertoire includes 100,000 to 150,000 distinct CDR3 sequences, over 65% of them detected once, and 9.5% to 15% sits in the top ten. Sequenced input: lung tumor tissue. The source is a man younger than 40 with non-small cell lung cancer.

This sequence joins TRBV5-6 and TRBJ2-1; 10 nucleotides agree with TRBD1. The V gene end was trimmed by 6 bases and the J gene end by 7 bases; junction bases not matched to a gene: 10. Germline V CDR1 and CDR2: SGHDT, YYEEEE. This CDR3 contains 15 residues. This chain's CDR3 is CASNHRDRGYNEQFF. The CDR3 region has the DNA TGTGCCAGCAACCACCGGGACAGGGGTTATAATGAGCAGTTCTTC. Together with reference TRBV5-6 and TRBJ2-1, the CDR3 gives the full variable domain: DAGVTQSPTHLIKTRGQQVTLRCSPKSGHDTVSWYQQALGQGPQFIFQYYEEEERQRGNFPDRFSGHQFPNYSSELNVNALLLGDSALYLCASNHRDRGYNEQFFGPGTRLTVL.

Turning to this clonotype: The junction and the germline gene differ at one end; a read error may be behind it. V usage is TRBV6-6 and J usage is TRBJ2-1; 9 bases line up with TRBD2. The germline gives CDR1 MNHNY, CDR2 SVGAGI (reference sequence). This CDR3 region has 14 residues. The CDR3 protein is CASTYSRGGNEQFF. The CDR3 DNA follows: TGTGCCAGCACTTACTCGCGGGGGGGGAATGAGCAGTTCTTC.

This clonotype appeared many times. The chain is built from TRBV20-1 and TRBJ2-7; the D gene is possibly TRBD2 (6 bases). V was pared by 0 bases and J by 7 bases, with 13 bases between. The CDR3 covers 13 residues. Germline V gene data show CDR1 as DFQATT and CDR2 as SNEGSKA (reference sequence). The CDR3 spells CSARDLGTEEQYF. DNA for the CDR3: TGCAGTGCTAGAGATTTGGGGACTGAAGAGCAGTACTTC.

This chain joins TRBV4-1 and TRBJ1-5, with no clear D. Trimming stripped 7 bases from V and 2 bases from J, with 15 bases between. The CDR3 contains 15 residues. Germline values: CDR1 MGHRA, CDR2 YSYEKL. This CDR3 reads CASIRDGLGNQPQHF. The CDR3 DNA is TGCGCCAGCATCCGAGATGGGCTTGGCAATCAGCCCCAGCATTTT.

Details on this clonotype: This may stem from a read error, because a much larger clone lies one nucleotide away. The V gene is TRBV20-1, the J gene TRBJ1-2, with D perhaps matching TRBD1 (5 bases). Germline V lookup: CDR1 DFQATT, CDR2 SNEGSKA (reference sequence). The CDR3 contains 15 residues. CDR3 nucleotides: TGCAAGGGGCGCGACTCCGCGGCGGGTAACTATGGCTACACCTTC. Encoded protein: CKGRDSAAGNYGYTF.

A note on this clonotype: One end of the junction is discordant with germline, which a read error may explain. This chain uses TRBV29-1 with TRBJ1-1, with TRBD1 as a possible D gene (5 bases). Germline V gene lookup returns CDR1 SQVTM and CDR2 ANQGSEA. CDR3 size: 13 residues. The CDR3 DNA reads TGCAGCGTCGAAGGGACTAACCTGTCTGCCGCTTTCTTT. Amino acids: CSVEGTNLSAAFF.

Concerning this clonotype: A read error may be the cause here, since a much bigger clone is one base away. Because the CDR3 is missing its conserved closing phenylalanine or tryptophan, this is likely a read error. The CDR3 sequence: CSARPSGRPYEQYY. The CDR3 nucleotides are TGCAGTGCTAGACCAAGCGGGAGGCCCTACGAGCAGTACTAC. The chain couples TRBV20-1 to TRBJ2-7, with 9 bases identical to TRBD2. Trimming removed 2 bases from V and 2 bases from J; junction bases left unmatched: 4. Per the germline V gene, CDR1 is DFQATT and CDR2 is SNEGSKA (reference sequence). CDR3 size: 14 residues.

This clonotype was counted between two and nine times. The gene calls are TRBV12-3 or TRBV12-4 and TRBJ2-2, with D hard to call. CDR3 length: 12 residues. Trimming stripped 7 bases from V and 6 bases from J, with 9 bases between. The CDR3 here is CASTYDAGELFF. The CDR3 DNA reads TGTGCCAGCACTTATGACGCCGGGGAGCTGTTTTTT.

Regarding this clonotype: Being one base from a much bigger clone, this may be a read error. The rearrangement links TRBV4-2 to TRBJ1-1; D is unresolved. Germline V lookup: CDR1 LGHNA, CDR2 YNFKEQ. The CDR3 has 13 residues. Trimming removed 6 bases from V and 5 bases from J, with 13 bases in between. The CDR3 spells CASRQWGGTEAFF. CDR3 nucleotide sequence: TGTGCCAGCAGACAATGGGGAGGTACTGAAGCTTTCTTT.

This clonotype was seen only a few times. A much larger clone differs by one base, so this may be a read error. The chain carries TRBV6-5 and TRBJ2-2; D ambiguous. CDR1 and CDR2 from the germline V gene are MNHEY and SVGAGI. The CDR3 loop spans 17 amino acids. Deletions cut 2 bases from V and 0 bases from J, with 13 bases between. CDR3 bases: TGTGCCAGCAGTTACAATTGGCAAACGACGAACACCGGGGAGCTGTTTTTT. Protein sequence: CASSYNWQTTNTGELFF.

In regard to this clonotype: Germline and junction disagree at one end, which may indicate a read error. The V and J genes are TRBV11-3 and TRBJ2-5; 7 bases align to TRBD2. The CDR3 is made up of 15 amino acids. Germline CDR1 reads SGHNT; CDR2 reads YENEEA. This chain's CDR3 is CASSLTSGTGETQYF. CDR3 nucleotides: TGTGCCAGCAGCTTGACAAGCGGGACGGGAGAGACCCAATACTTC.

This clonotype was counted only a few times. One end of the junction varies from germline; a read error may be responsible. The chain joins TRBV11-2 to TRBJ2-1, with TRBD2 matching 7 bases. Germline lookup yields CDR1 SGHAT and CDR2 FQNNGV. There are 16 residues in the CDR3. CDR3 sequence reads: CANSLYTSAFYNEQFF. DNA for the CDR3: TGTGCCAACAGCTTATATACTAGCGCGTTCTACAATGAGCAATTCTTC.

Remarks on this clonotype: A much larger clone sits a single nucleotide away, making a read error possible. The V call is TRBV20-1, the J call TRBJ2-1, with unresolved D. This CDR3 is built from 10 residues. Germline V gene lookup returns CDR1 DFQATT and CDR2 SNEGSKA (reference sequence). V was trimmed by 6 bases and J by 10 bases, leaving 10 bases between them. The CDR3 loop is CSAVGKEQFF. CDR3 in DNA: TGCAGTGCGGTGGGCAAAGAGCAGTTCTTC.

This clonotype was detected many times. The genes are TRBV6-2 or TRBV6-3 and TRBJ1-1; D may be TRBD1 (5 bases). The CDR3 extends over 12 amino acids. CDR1 MNHEY and CDR2 SVGEGT come from the germline V gene. V dropped 6 bases and J dropped 4 bases, with 9 bases sitting between them. The CDR3 nucleotides read TGTGCCAGCAGCTGGGGCGGCACTGAAGCTTTCTTT. Protein sequence: CASSWGGTEAFF.

Note on this clonotype: The germline gene is not matched at one end of the junction; a read error may be the cause. The rearrangement uses TRBV4-1 and TRBJ2-1; no firm D call. CDR1 is MGHRA, CDR2 YSYEKL, per germline. The CDR3 totals 15 residues. This chain's CDR3 is CASSQGSVGSGEQFF. CDR3 bases: TGTGCCAGCAGCCAAGGAAGCGTCGGGTCCGGTGAGCAGTTCTTC.

In the case of this clonotype: It may be a read error: a sequence one base away is much more abundant. The CDR3 nucleotides read TGTGCCAGCAGCCAAGATCTACCAGCTCAGAAACCCTACGAGCAGTACTTC. Protein sequence: CASSQDLPAQKPYEQYF. This rearrangement joins TRBV4-2 to TRBJ2-7; D unresolved. The CDR3 spans 17 residues. Germline V CDR1 and CDR2: LGHNA, YNFKEQ. V was pared by 0 bases and J by 2 bases, with 17 bases between.

Notes on this clonotype: A read error may account for a junction end that differs from germline. The chain is built from TRBV4-2 and TRBJ2-3; D gene ambiguous. CDR1 and CDR2 from the germline V gene are LGHNA and YNFKEQ. This CDR3 region has 13 residues. The CDR3 protein is CASNQDDTDTRYF. In DNA form, the CDR3 reads TGTGCCAGCAACCAAGATGACACAGATACGCGGTATTTT.

For this clonotype: This may arise from a read error, as a much more abundant clone is one base away. J is TRBJ1-1 and V is TRBV6-1, with D perhaps TRBD1 (5 bases). This CDR3 contains 15 residues. Germline values: CDR1 MNHNS, CDR2 SASEGT. V shed 8 bases and J shed 1 base, with 17 bases lying between them. CDR3 sequence: CASCGWGRKNTEAFF. Written as DNA, the CDR3 is TGTGCCAGCTGCGGGTGGGGCCGCAAGAACACTGAAGCTTTCTTT.

The genes are TRBV4-1 and TRBJ2-3; 8 nucleotides align to TRBD1. Germline V gene lookup returns CDR1 MGHRA and CDR2 YSYEKL. Trimming took 8 bases from V and 5 from J; bases not matched to a gene: 12. This CDR3 comprises 15 residues. CDR3 nucleotide sequence: TGCGCCAGCGGCCCGTTCAGGGGGCGGGTAGATACGCAGTATTTT. Translation gives CASGPFRGRVDTQYF.

This clonotype was detected many times. The chain links TRBV29-1 to TRBJ1-1, with TRBD1 matching over 7 bases. Per germline, CDR1 SQVTM and CDR2 ANQGSEA. The CDR3 totals 14 residues. V gave up 7 bases and J gave up 10 bases; unmatched junction bases: 18. The CDR3 DNA follows: TGCAGCGCCGACCAACAGGGGAAGGGCACGGCAGCTTTCTTT. Translated, it gives CSADQQGKGTAAFF.

With regard to this clonotype: This clone may be a read error of a much larger clone one base away. The V and J genes are TRBV29-1 and TRBJ2-6; 8 bases map to TRBD1. V lost 5 bases and J lost 0; bases outside the gene matches: 12. The CDR3 extends over 18 amino acids. CDR1 is SQVTM, CDR2 ANQGSEA, per germline. This CDR3 reads CSVRPRDRMISGANVLTF. The CDR3 DNA follows: TGCAGCGTTCGTCCGCGGGACAGGATGATCTCTGGGGCCAACGTCCTGACTTTC.

As for this clonotype: Possible read error: a much larger clone is one base away. The chain couples TRBV5-4 to TRBJ2-3; D ambiguous. CDR1 and CDR2 (germline): SGHNT, YYREEE (reference sequence). The CDR3 loop spans 12 amino acids. As DNA, the CDR3 is TGTGCCAACAGCTTGGAAGCGGATACGCAGTATTTT. It is translated as CANSLEADTQYF.

About this clonotype: Given a much more abundant clone one base away, this may be a read error. This sequence joins TRBV12-3 or TRBV12-4 and TRBJ2-7; possibly TRBD1 for D (7 bases). This CDR3 region has 12 residues. CDR3 DNA: TGTGCCACAGGAGGGGGCCGATGGGAGCGGTACTTC. This codes for CATGGGRWERYF.

CDR3: CASRPRGLAGADTQYF. The CDR3 DNA reads TGTGCTAGCCGCCCGCGCGGGCTAGCGGGAGCGGATACGCAGTATTTT. The chain joins TRBV11-3 to TRBJ2-3; 10 nucleotides agree with TRBD2. Germline CDR1 SGHNT, CDR2 YENEEA. This CDR3 spans 16 amino acids.

This sequence joins TRBV29-1 and TRBJ2-7, with no clear D. The CDR3 runs 12 residues. The ends were cut back, 6 bases at V and 1 base at J, with 10 bases in the middle. Germline V gives CDR1 SQVTM, CDR2 ANQGSEA. CDR3 amino acids: CSVSWDSYEQYV. The CDR3 nucleotides read TGCAGCGTCTCCTGGGATTCCTACGAGCAGTACGTC.